Each of the 31 T cell receptor beta chains below was sequenced from the same sample in a study of T cell responses to AZD1222 COVID-19 vaccine. Using immunoSEQ multiplex PCR, the repertoire was profiled, and TCRdb retains in-frame clones only, with some absent. Here the sample spans roughly 85,000 clones, roughly 90% being singletons. Sequences were derived from peripheral blood, sampled on day 0 of MenACWY control vaccination. All receptors come from an adult in good health.

The J gene is TRBJ2-3, the V gene TRBV27; TRBD2 matches 7 bases. Germline V gene data show CDR1 as MNHEY and CDR2 as SMNVEV (reference sequence). Unmatched junction bases numbered 8, after V lost 10 bases and J lost 1 base. The CDR3 spans 14 residues. The CDR3 spells CATRGRAGTDTQYF. The CDR3 DNA reads TGTGCCACGAGAGGGAGGGCTGGCACAGATACGCAGTATTTT.

The V call is TRBV10-3, the J call TRBJ2-1, with 13 bases matching TRBD2. The CDR3 has 18 amino acids. CDR1 and CDR2 from the germline V gene are ENHRY and SYGVKD. V lost 6 bases and J lost 4; bases outside the gene matches: 12. The chain's CDR3 is CAIRAGTSGAGGYNEQFF. The CDR3 coding sequence is TGTGCCATCAGGGCCGGGACTAGCGGGGCCGGGGGTTACAATGAGCAGTTCTTC.

The chain carries TRBV5-4 and TRBJ1-2, with TRBD1 matching over 12 bases. Germline CDR1 and CDR2: SGHNT and YYREEE (reference sequence). With 5 bases clipped from V and 4 bases from J, the junction kept 12 bases outside the gene matches. The CDR3 loop spans 17 amino acids. The CDR3 nucleotides read TGTGCCAGCAGGTCCGGGACAGGGGGCCGCCTAAGCTATGGCTACACCTTC. Its translation: CASRSGTGGRLSYGYTF.

V usage is TRBV7-3 and J usage is TRBJ1-5; D is uncertain. Trimming removed 4 bases at V and 6 bases at J, with 10 bases between. Germline V lookup: CDR1 SGHTA, CDR2 FQGTGA. The CDR3 loop spans 13 amino acids. The CDR3 DNA reads TGTGCCAGCAGCTCCTCGGCGGGTCAGCCCCAGCATTTT. Amino acid sequence: CASSSSAGQPQHF.

This rearrangement joins TRBV2 to TRBJ1-6, with 9 nucleotides matching TRBD1. V gave up 5 bases and J gave up 9 bases; unmatched junction bases: 5. Germline V gives CDR1 SNHLY, CDR2 FYNNEI. This CDR3 comprises 14 residues. The CDR3 DNA sequence: TGTGCCAGCAGTTCTACAGGGGGCGGTTCACCCCTCCACTTT. Protein sequence: CASSSTGGGSPLHF.

The chain is built from TRBV29-1 and TRBJ1-2; TRBD1 aligns across 10 bases. V lost 0 bases, J lost 8 bases, and 18 bases stayed unmatched. Germline assignment: CDR1 SQVTM and CDR2 ANQGSEA. The length of the CDR3 is 18 residues. The CDR3 loop is CSVEDPASGTGEDWGYTF. The CDR3 bases are TGCAGCGTTGAAGATCCGGCGTCTGGGACAGGGGAGGACTGGGGCTACACCTTC.

This chain joins TRBV24-1 and TRBJ1-4, with 9 bases identical to TRBD1. CDR3 size: 15 residues. In germline, CDR1 is KGHDR, CDR2 SFDVKD. The trim removed 5 bases at V and 7 bases at J, leaving 7 bases unmatched. DNA for the CDR3: TGTGCCACCAGTGTCTCGACAGGGGGAGGTGAAAAACTGTTTTTT. Protein product: CATSVSTGGGEKLFF.

The rearrangement uses TRBV6-4 and TRBJ2-1; 7 nucleotides match TRBD1. This CDR3 is 15 amino acids long. Germline V gives CDR1 MRHNA, CDR2 SNTAGT. Trimming at V came to 4 bases and at J to 6 bases, leaving 9 bases not matched to a gene. The CDR3 DNA is TGTGCCAGCAGTGCCTACAGGGGATTGGGCAATGAGCAGTTCTTC. Protein: CASSAYRGLGNEQFF.

This clone has just one count. The chain employs TRBV9 and TRBJ1-1; D gene uncertain. The CDR3 extends over 14 amino acids. V lost 2 bases, J lost 4 bases, and 12 bases lay in between. Germline CDR1 is SGDLS and CDR2 is YYNGEE. The CDR3 nucleotides are TGTGCCAGCAGCGTGCAAGGGTGGGGCACTGAAGCTTTCTTT. It encodes CASSVQGWGTEAFF.

The chain couples TRBV12-3 or TRBV12-4 to TRBJ2-7, with TRBD1 matching 7 bases. The CDR3 has 13 amino acids. The V segment lost 3 bases and the J segment 6 bases; nucleotides outside the gene matches: 5. The CDR3 nucleotides read TGTGCCAGCAGTTTCTCGACAGGGCTCGAGCAGTACTTC. It yields the protein CASSFSTGLEQYF.

V is TRBV19 and J is TRBJ2-7; 7 bases are shared with TRBD1. CDR1 LNHDA and CDR2 SQIVND come from the germline V gene (reference sequence). The CDR3 sequence is 13 residues long. J lost 1 base, V lost 5 bases, and 2 bases had no gene match. CDR3 bases: TGTGCCAGTAGTCACAGGGGTTCCTACGAGCAGTACTTC. It codes for CASSHRGSYEQYF.

This rearrangement joins TRBV7-2 to TRBJ2-1; TRBD2 might be the D (5 bases). CDR3 size: 13 residues. Trimming took 1 base from V and 9 from J, leaving 10 bases between them. Germline CDR1 reads SGHTA; CDR2 reads FQGNSA. CDR3 DNA sequence: TGTGCCAGCAGCTTAGTGACCGCGGGTGAGCAGTTCTTC. It is translated as CASSLVTAGEQFF.

V and J are TRBV6-6 and TRBJ1-6, with unresolved D. This CDR3 is built from 15 residues. The V gene lost 0 bases and the J gene lost 3 bases, with 6 bases spanning the gap. From germline, CDR1 is MNHNY and CDR2 SVGAGI (reference sequence). The CDR3 DNA follows: TGTGCCAGCAGTTACTCCAGCCTCTATAATTCACCCCTCCACTTT. Amino acids: CASSYSSLYNSPLHF.

The chain uses TRBV5-5 and TRBJ1-2; a possible D gene is TRBD1 (6 bases). CDR1 is SGHKS, CDR2 YYEKEE, per germline (reference sequence). With 0 bases removed from V and 3 bases from J, the gap between germline ends came to 9 bases. This CDR3 contains 14 residues. CDR3 coding DNA: TGTGCCAGCAGCTTGGGCAGGGGCCACTATGGCTACACCTTC. Translating it yields CASSLGRGHYGYTF. The variable domain in full, completed from reference TRBV5-5 and TRBJ1-2, reads DAGVTQSPTHLIKTRGQQVTLRCSPISGHKSVSWYQQVLGQGPQFIFQYYEKEERGRGNFPDRFSARQFPNYSSELNVNALLLGDSALYLCASSLGRGHYGYTFGSGTRLTVV.

The chain is built from TRBV9 and TRBJ1-2; no clear D gene. The V gene's germline CDR1 is SGDLS and CDR2 YYNGEE. The CDR3 contains 12 residues. The V gene lost 4 bases and the J gene lost 3 bases, with 7 bases spanning the gap. The CDR3, as DNA: TGTGCCAGCAGCCCCTCCGACTATGGCTACACCTTC. This encodes CASSPSDYGYTF.

V usage is TRBV7-9 and J usage is TRBJ2-5; 11 bases map to TRBD2. Germline CDR1 is SEHNR and CDR2 is FQNEAQ (reference sequence). V dropped 5 bases and J dropped 3; count of bases not matched to a gene: 5. This CDR3 spans 15 amino acids. CDR3 DNA sequence: TGTGCCAGCAGCGTCTCTAGCGGGGGGAAAGAGACCCAGTACTTC. Its translation is CASSVSSGGKETQYF. The full variable domain, its missing parts supplied by reference TRBV7-9 and TRBJ2-5, is DTGVSQNPRHKITKRGQNVTFRCDPISEHNRLYWYRQTLGQGPEFLTYFQNEAQLEKSRLLSDRFSAERPKGSFSTLEIQRTEQGDSAMYLCASSVSSGGKETQYFGPGTRLLVL.

V and J are TRBV2 and TRBJ2-7; unclear D gene. This CDR3 comprises 14 residues. Trimming took 6 bases from V and 4 from J, leaving 16 bases between them. Germline CDR1 and CDR2: SNHLY and FYNNEI. For the CDR3, the DNA is TGTGCCAGCAGATTACCGGGCCCCGCTTACGAGCAGTACTTC. Protein: CASRLPGPAYEQYF. The full variable domain, in which reference TRBV2 and TRBJ2-7 provide the parts outside the CDR3, is EPEVTQTPSHQVTQMGQEVILRCVPISNHLYFYWYRQILGQKVEFLVSFYNNEISEKSEIFDDQFSVERPDGSNFTLKIRSTKLEDSAMYFCASRLPGPAYEQYFGPGTRLTVT.

V and J are TRBV7-2 and TRBJ2-5; 7 positions agree with TRBD2. Germline V gene sequence: CDR1 SGHTA, CDR2 FQGNSA. This CDR3 has 14 amino acids. J gave up 5 bases and V 2 bases, and 5 bases lay outside the gene matches. CDR3 amino acids: CASSLSAGRETQYF. The CDR3, as DNA: TGTGCCAGCAGCTTATCAGCGGGGAGGGAGACCCAGTACTTC.

The J gene is TRBJ2-7, the V gene TRBV7-9, with 7 bases lining up with TRBD1. Germline V lookup: CDR1 SEHNR, CDR2 FQNEAQ (reference sequence). V trimming: 8 bases; J trimming: 2 bases; junction bases outside the gene matches: 3. The CDR3 covers 12 residues. CDR3 loop: CASLGTAYEQYF. The CDR3 bases are TGTGCCAGCCTAGGGACAGCCTACGAGCAGTACTTC.

There are a few counts of this clone. The rearrangement links TRBV4-3 to TRBJ2-7; 7 bases fit TRBD2. This CDR3 comprises 15 residues. Germline trimming cut 3 bases from V and 0 bases from J; bases unmatched to any gene: 5. The germline V gene has CDR1 LGHNA and CDR2 YSLEER. CDR3 in DNA: TGCGCCAGCAGCCAGTTAGCGGGTAGCTCCTACGAGCAGTACTTC. Translation: CASSQLAGSSYEQYF.

The rearrangement joins TRBV6-5 to TRBJ1-5, with 7 bases identical to TRBD1. The CDR3 consists of 14 residues. Germline trimming cut 10 bases from V and 7 bases from J; bases unmatched to any gene: 13. Germline values: CDR1 MNHEY, CDR2 SVGAGI. The CDR3, as DNA: TGTGCCACTGACCTCCAGGGGGTAGGACAGCCCCAGCATTTT. Translation: CATDLQGVGQPQHF.

The chain is built from TRBV19 and TRBJ1-5; maybe TRBD1 (6 bases). Trimming left V 4 bases short and J 7 bases short, with 8 bases between. In germline, CDR1 is LNHDA, CDR2 SQIVND (reference sequence). The CDR3 loop spans 12 amino acids. The DNA for the CDR3 is TGTGCCAGTAGTAGCACAGGGCAGCCCCAGCATTTT. The encoded protein is CASSSTGQPQHF.

The chain employs TRBV4-3 and TRBJ1-6; D may be TRBD1 (5 bases). V lost 0 bases to trimming and J lost 9 bases, with 12 bases between them. The CDR3 sequence is 15 residues long. Germline loops: CDR1 LGHNA, CDR2 YSLEER. CDR3 DNA: TGCGCCAGCAGCCAAGATCGGCAGGGAGGTTCACCCCTCCACTTT. This sequence encodes CASSQDRQGGSPLHF.

The rearrangement links TRBV6-4 to TRBJ2-5, with D uncertain. Germline CDR1 is MRHNA and CDR2 is SNTAGT. V dropped 10 bases and J dropped 7 bases, with 16 bases sitting between them. The CDR3 contains 12 residues. The DNA of the CDR3 is TGTGCCAACTCATGGACGGCCCGGACCCAGTACTTC. It encodes CANSWTARTQYF.

This CDR3 reads CASGRARDSGNTIYF. The CDR3 bases are TGTGCTAGTGGTCGAGCCCGGGACAGTGGAAACACCATATATTTT. The chain couples TRBV12-5 to TRBJ1-3, with TRBD1 matching 7 bases. Trimming cost V 5 bases and J 3 bases; bases outside gene matches: 7. Germline V gives CDR1 LGHNT, CDR2 FRNRAP. This CDR3 contains 15 residues.

CDR3 sequence: CASSVAGGTDTQYF. DNA of the CDR3: TGCGCCAGCAGCGTAGCGGGGGGCACAGATACGCAGTATTTT. J is TRBJ2-3 and V is TRBV5-1; TRBD2 aligns across 9 bases. CDR1 is SGHRS and CDR2 is YFSETQ in the germline V gene. CDR3 size: 14 residues. J gave up 1 base and V 4 bases, and 1 base lay outside the gene matches.

The CDR3 region is CASSSGEGTTDTQYF. For the CDR3, the DNA is TGTGCCAGCAGCTCCGGCGAGGGCACCACAGATACGCAGTATTTT. The chain has TRBV7-9 and TRBJ2-3, with TRBD2 as a possible D gene (5 bases). Trimming took 4 bases from V and 2 from J, leaving 13 bases between them. The CDR3 has 15 residues. Germline V CDR1 and CDR2: SEHNR, FQNEAQ (reference sequence).

This clone was seen only a few times. This chain uses TRBV4-3 with TRBJ1-1; D unclear. Trimming removed 1 base from V and 7 bases from J, with 10 bases in between. The CDR3 is 13 amino acids. CDR1 is LGHNA and CDR2 is YSLEER in the germline V gene. The CDR3 DNA sequence: TGCGCCAGCAGCCAAGGCATAGGTCTTGAAGCTTTCTTT. Encoded protein: CASSQGIGLEAFF.

This chain uses TRBV11-1 with TRBJ1-4; tentatively, D is TRBD1 (5 bases). Per the germline V gene, CDR1 is SGHAT and CDR2 is FQDESV (reference sequence). The V gene lost 5 bases and the J gene lost 5 bases, with 18 bases spanning the gap. The CDR3 is 16 amino acids. This CDR3 reads CASSQGGTGGNEKLFF. Here the CDR3 DNA reads TGTGCCAGCAGCCAAGGTGGTACAGGAGGAAATGAAAAACTGTTTTTT.

The genes are TRBV28 and TRBJ1-5; 9 nucleotides agree with TRBD1. The trim removed 5 bases at V and 8 bases at J, leaving 16 bases unmatched. Germline V gene sequence: CDR1 MDHEN, CDR2 SYDVKM. The CDR3 is made up of 17 amino acids. The CDR3 spells CASSPLGGQGRVEPQHF. The DNA of the CDR3 is TGTGCCAGCAGTCCCTTGGGGGGACAGGGAAGGGTTGAGCCCCAGCATTTT.

The chain couples TRBV9 to TRBJ1-3, with D possibly TRBD1 on 5 matching bases. V gave up 4 bases and J gave up 0 bases, with 14 bases separating them. Germline V gene lookup returns CDR1 SGDLS and CDR2 YYNGEE. CDR3 length: 16 amino acids. CDR3 sequence reads: CASSFRGSGSGNTIYF. CDR3 nucleotide sequence: TGTGCCAGCAGCTTTAGGGGTTCTGGCTCTGGAAACACCATATATTTT.